This T cell receptor (beta chain) was captured in a study of blood T cell repertoires in COVID-19. The CDR3 length is 15 residues. CDR1 SGDLS and CDR2 YYNGEE come from the germline V gene. With V trimmed by 1 base and J by 5 bases, 3 bases remained unmatched. TCRdb's table, derived via immunoSEQ multiplex PCR, lists solely in-frame clones and lacks some. The table lists 330,000 or so clones, more than 85% of them singletons, with 18% in the top ten. The sequenced sample consisted of PBMCs or T cells enriched from blood (not recorded which). The TCR originated in a woman aged 25 to 45 who had recovered from COVID-19. The chain links TRBV9 to TRBJ2-5, with 12 positions matching TRBD2. DNA of the CDR3: TGTGCCAGCAGCGTATCTAGCGGGGGGGTTGAGACCCAGTACTTC. Translating gives CASSVSSGGVETQYF. The whole variable domain, remainder taken from reference TRBV9 and TRBJ2-5, is DSGVTQTPKHLITATGQRVTLRCSPRSGDLSVYWYQQSLDQGLQFLIQYYNGEERAKGNILERFSAQQFPDLHSELNLSSLELGDSALYFCASSVSSGGVETQYFGPGTRLLVL.